This TCR beta chain emerged from a study of cytomegalovirus exposure and HLA in healthy donors. The PCR ran on 60 Vbeta and 13 Jbeta primers. The repertoire was sequenced with immunoSEQ multiplex PCR; TCRdb's copy has only in-frame clones and lacks some. The table shows fewer than 200,000 clones, with 73% occurring only once. About this clone itself: Its matching antigen is unknown.

Study results and caveats: Earlier findings revealed that most TCR beta V segments proved productive either about 87% or about 30% of the time.

The CDR3 spans 14 residues. V lost 3 bases and J lost 8, with 16 bases in between. The V gene's germline CDR1 is SGHTA and CDR2 FQGNSA. The TCR was taken from a woman under 30 in good health and CMV-seropositive. Sequencing was carried out using PBMCs. This chain connects TRBV7-2 to TRBJ1-1, with D possibly matching TRBD1 (6 bases). CDR3 region: CASSFLGTRYEAFF. DNA of the CDR3: TGTGCCAGCAGCTTCTTAGGGACACGCTACGAAGCTTTCTTT.